The clone carrying this T cell receptor (beta chain) has only a few counts. What it recognizes is unknown. The CDR3 runs 17 residues. CDR1 is LGHNA, CDR2 YSLEER, per germline. Trimming left V 0 bases short and J 4 bases short, with 15 bases between. TCRdb redid the calling of the RT-PCR reads with MiXCR, one entry per CDR3 protein. This table has more than 700,000 distinct CDR3 sequences, 21% appearing once. This entry is derived from a study of response to subunit inactivated influenza vaccine. Whole-study results and caveats: Authors proposed each seasonal influenza vaccination draws in few new T cells.

The rearrangement joins TRBV4-3 to TRBJ2-2, with a possible D match to TRBD1 (6 bases). The receptor comes from a man between 50 and 59 years old who received an inactivated influenza vaccine. Specimen: PBMCs from blood, collected less than 6 days after vaccination. The CDR3 here is CASSQEYAGVGTGELFF. CDR3 DNA sequence: TGCGCCAGCAGCCAAGAGTATGCAGGGGTGGGCACCGGGGAGCTGTTTTTT.